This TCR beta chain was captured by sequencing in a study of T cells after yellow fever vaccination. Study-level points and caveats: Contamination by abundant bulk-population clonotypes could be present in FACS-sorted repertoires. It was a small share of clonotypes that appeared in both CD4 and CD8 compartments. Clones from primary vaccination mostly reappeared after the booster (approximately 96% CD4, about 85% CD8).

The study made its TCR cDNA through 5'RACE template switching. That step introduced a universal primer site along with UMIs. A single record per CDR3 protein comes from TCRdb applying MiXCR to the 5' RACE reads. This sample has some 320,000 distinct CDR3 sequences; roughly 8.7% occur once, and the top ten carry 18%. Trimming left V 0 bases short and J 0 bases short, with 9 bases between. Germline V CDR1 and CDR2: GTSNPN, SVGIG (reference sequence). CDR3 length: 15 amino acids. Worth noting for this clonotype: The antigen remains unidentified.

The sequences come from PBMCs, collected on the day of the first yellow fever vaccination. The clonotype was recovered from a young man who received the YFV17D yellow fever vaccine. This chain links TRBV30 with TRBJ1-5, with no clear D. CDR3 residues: CAWSVGHGSNQPQHF. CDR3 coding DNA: TGTGCCTGGAGTGTTGGTCATGGTAGCAATCAGCCCCAGCATTTT.